This T cell receptor (beta chain) is drawn from a study of T cell repertoires in cytomegalovirus infection. There are many counts of this clonotype. V was trimmed by 0 bases and J by 6 bases, leaving 3 bases between them. Germline loops: CDR1 MNHNY, CDR2 SVGAGI (reference sequence). CDR3 length: 12 residues. TCRdb recomputed calls from the reads with MiXCR, one row per CDR3 protein. The repertoire has about 210,000 distinct CDR3 sequences, 6.5% of them found once; the top ten carry roughly 6%. The receptor comes from a human donor in good health (CMV status not recorded). Some clones in this sample may be carry-over from other donors' samples. This chain connects TRBV6-6 to TRBJ2-1; D unclear. Sequenced input: PBMCs. The CDR3 spells CASSYSPNEQFF. CDR3 bases: TGTGCCAGCAGTTACTCCCCCAATGAGCAGTTCTTC.